One sample yielded the 20 T cell receptor beta chains listed below, sequenced in a study of blood T cell repertoires in COVID-19. The repertoire was sequenced with immunoSEQ multiplex PCR; TCRdb's copy has only in-frame clones and lacks some. The data contain some 200,000 clones, 87% of them singletons. The specimen sequenced was peripheral blood. Source of these receptors: a woman under 30 who had recovered from COVID-19.

The chain is built from TRBV4-3 and TRBJ1-2, with a possible D match to TRBD1 (6 bases). Germline V gives CDR1 LGHNA, CDR2 YSLEER. The CDR3 spans 16 residues. V lost 0 bases to trimming and J lost 4 bases, with 15 bases between them. The chain's CDR3 is CASSQDGRGLSYGYTF. CDR3 in DNA: TGCGCCAGCAGCCAAGATGGGCGGGGGCTAAGCTATGGCTACACCTTC.

In this sample, this clone turned up once. V gene TRBV25-1 combines with J gene TRBJ2-1; 9 bases fit TRBD1. CDR1 and CDR2 from the germline V gene are MGHDK and SYGVNS. With V trimmed by 5 bases and J by 8 bases, 13 bases remained unmatched. The CDR3 sequence is 16 residues long. The CDR3 sequence: CASSQTRTGAQDEQFF. The CDR3 bases are TGTGCCAGCAGTCAAACCCGGACAGGGGCGCAGGATGAGCAGTTCTTC.

The chain couples TRBV2 to TRBJ1-5, with D possibly TRBD1 on 6 matching bases. The germline V and J ends were trimmed by 7 bases and 4 bases, with 11 bases remaining between them. The germline CDR1 and CDR2 sequences are SNHLY and FYNNEI. This CDR3 is 13 amino acids long. In DNA, the CDR3 is TGTGCCAGCACGGGGACAAGGAATCAGCCCCAGCATTTT. This translates into CASTGTRNQPQHF.

Here the CDR3 DNA reads TGTGCCAGCAGCCAAGAGGGGACAGGGGACGACACCGGGGAGCTGTTTTTT. Translation gives CASSQEGTGDDTGELFF. The chain is built from TRBV4-2 and TRBJ2-2; TRBD1 aligns across 10 bases. Germline V gene sequence: CDR1 LGHNA, CDR2 YNFKEQ. V lost 0 bases to trimming and J lost 3 bases; unmatched junction nucleotides: 4. The CDR3 extends over 17 amino acids.

The J gene is TRBJ2-7, the V gene TRBV5-6; 8 nucleotides align to TRBD2. The CDR3 has 14 residues. CDR1 and CDR2 (germline): SGHDT, YYEEEE. The V and J ends lost 1 base and 2 bases, in that order; junction bases with no gene match: 2. Written as DNA, the CDR3 is TGTGCCAGCAGCTTGCGGGAGGGAACCTACGAGCAGTACTTC. Translated: CASSLREGTYEQYF.

The CDR3, as DNA: TGTGCCAGCATTGACTTGAACACTGAAGCTTTCTTT. Its translation is CASIDLNTEAFF. The chain couples TRBV28 to TRBJ1-1, with D unclear. CDR3 length: 12 amino acids. Trimming took 7 bases from V and 0 from J, leaving 6 bases between them. Germline V gene data show CDR1 as MDHEN and CDR2 as SYDVKM. The full variable domain, its missing parts supplied by reference TRBV28 and TRBJ1-1, is DVKVTQSSRYLVKRTGEKVFLECVQDMDHENMFWYRQDPGLGLRLIYFSYDVKMKEKGDIPEGYSVSREKKERFSLILESASTNQTSMYLCASIDLNTEAFFGQGTRLTVV.

This chain connects TRBV27 to TRBJ1-4; D is undetermined. Germline CDR1 and CDR2: MNHEY and SMNVEV (reference sequence). The V gene lost 4 bases and the J gene lost 5 bases, with 2 bases spanning the gap. The CDR3 runs to 11 residues. The CDR3 sequence: CASSSNEKLFF. CDR3 in DNA: TGTGCCAGCAGTTCGAATGAAAAACTGTTTTTT.

The sample holds one count of this clone. The chain recombines TRBV28 with TRBJ2-5, with 7 positions matching TRBD1. The CDR3 contains 16 residues. Trimming took 3 bases from V and 4 from J; bases not matched to a gene: 11. CDR1 and CDR2 from the germline V gene are MDHEN and SYDVKM. The CDR3 coding sequence is TGTGCCAGCAGTTTGTACAAGGGGGCCTCTGGAGAGACCCAGTACTTC. This translates into CASSLYKGASGETQYF.

The chain employs TRBV27 and TRBJ2-1, with 9 bases identical to TRBD2. V lost 5 bases and J lost 9; bases outside the gene matches: 2. This CDR3 region has 12 residues. Germline CDR1 and CDR2: MNHEY and SMNVEV (reference sequence). The CDR3, as DNA: TGTGCCAGCAGTCCGCGGGGGGGTGAGCAGTTCTTC. Its protein product is CASSPRGGEQFF.

The rearrangement uses TRBV2 and TRBJ2-6; no reliable D call. Looked up from germline, CDR1 is SNHLY and CDR2 is FYNNEI. Trimming left V 10 bases short and J 0 bases short, with 7 bases between. The CDR3 runs to 13 residues. The CDR3 DNA is TGTGCCACCGACATCTCTGGGGCCAACGTCCTGACTTTC. Protein: CATDISGANVLTF.

The chain's CDR3 is CASSLWSPDTEAFF. In nucleotides, the CDR3 is TGCGCCAGCAGCTTGTGGAGTCCGGACACTGAAGCTTTCTTT. The rearrangement links TRBV5-1 to TRBJ1-1; the D is unclear. CDR3 size: 14 residues. Looked up from germline, CDR1 is SGHRS and CDR2 is YFSETQ. V lost 1 base to trimming and J lost 3 bases, with 10 bases between them.

This chain joins TRBV4-1 and TRBJ2-7; D gene ambiguous. CDR3 length: 12 residues. The germline V gene has CDR1 MGHRA and CDR2 YSYEKL. V was shortened by 2 bases and J by 7 bases, with 9 bases between the two germline ends. CDR3 nucleotide sequence: TGCGCCAGCAGCCAACAATACGGGGAGCAGTACTTC. The encoded protein is CASSQQYGEQYF.

The chain couples TRBV7-3 to TRBJ2-3, with TRBD2 identical over 8 bases. The V gene end was trimmed by 4 bases and the J gene end by 2 bases; junction bases not matched to a gene: 2. CDR3 length equals 14 residues. Germline lookup yields CDR1 SGHTA and CDR2 FQGTGA. The chain's CDR3 is CASSSSGPTDTQYF. CDR3 bases: TGTGCCAGCAGCTCTAGCGGGCCCACAGATACGCAGTATTTT.

V usage is TRBV6-5 and J usage is TRBJ2-7, with TRBD1 matching 9 bases. V shed 2 bases and J 5 bases; nucleotides not matched to a gene: 4. Germline CDR1 is MNHEY and CDR2 is SVGAGI. This CDR3 is 14 amino acids long. DNA of the CDR3: TGTGCCAGCAGTTACCTCGGGACAGGGAACGAGCAGTACTTC. Protein sequence: CASSYLGTGNEQYF.

The rearrangement uses TRBV6-2 or TRBV6-3 and TRBJ1-2; D unclear. CDR1 and CDR2 (germline): MNHEY, SVGEGT. V was cut by 5 bases and J by 8 bases, with 12 bases left in between. The CDR3 contains 12 residues. The CDR3 sequence: CASSLSRRGYTF. Written as DNA, the CDR3 is TGTGCCAGCAGTCTAAGTCGCCGCGGCTACACCTTC.

The chain has TRBV11-1 and TRBJ2-7; D call uncertain. The CDR3 consists of 12 residues. CDR1 and CDR2 from the germline V gene are SGHAT and FQDESV (reference sequence). Deletions cut 3 bases from V and 3 bases from J, with 6 bases between. In DNA form, the CDR3 reads TGTGCCAGCAGCTTTTCTCTCTACGAGCAGTACTTC. This translates into CASSFSLYEQYF.

The chain has TRBV29-1 and TRBJ2-2; 9 bases agree with TRBD2. V shed 7 bases, J shed 8 bases, and the junction held 8 bases outside the gene matches. CDR1 is SQVTM and CDR2 is ANQGSEA in the germline V gene. The length of the CDR3 is 13 residues. The CDR3 is CSAVSGRSGELFF. CDR3 DNA: TGCAGCGCCGTTAGCGGGAGAAGTGGGGAGCTGTTTTTT.

This rearrangement joins TRBV9 to TRBJ1-2, with 8 positions matching TRBD1. The length of the CDR3 is 13 residues. Losses at the gene ends were 3 bases for V and 3 bases for J; bases not matched to a gene: 1. The germline gives CDR1 SGDLS, CDR2 YYNGEE. The CDR3 here is CASSAGQDYGYTF. The CDR3 bases are TGTGCCAGCAGCGCGGGACAGGACTATGGCTACACCTTC. Using reference TRBV9 and TRBJ1-2 for the parts outside the CDR3, the full variable domain is DSGVTQTPKHLITATGQRVTLRCSPRSGDLSVYWYQQSLDQGLQFLIQYYNGEERAKGNILERFSAQQFPDLHSELNLSSLELGDSALYFCASSAGQDYGYTFGSGTRLTVV.

The rearrangement joins TRBV19 to TRBJ1-1; 8 bases match TRBD1. The CDR3 is 14 amino acids. Germline V gives CDR1 LNHDA, CDR2 SQIVND (reference sequence). The trim removed 5 bases at V and 4 bases at J, leaving 6 bases unmatched. The CDR3 coding sequence is TGTGCCAGTAGTCTCGGTACAGGGGGCACTGAAGCTTTCTTT. Translated, it gives CASSLGTGGTEAFF.

The J gene is TRBJ1-1, the V gene TRBV19; no definite D call. This CDR3 is 14 amino acids long. V lost 4 bases, J lost 1 base, and 10 bases lay in between. The germline V gene has CDR1 LNHDA and CDR2 SQIVND (reference sequence). The CDR3 sequence is CASSTHPENTEAFF. CDR3 DNA sequence: TGTGCCAGTAGTACTCACCCAGAGAACACTGAAGCTTTCTTT.